This record looks at one TCR beta chain sequence and its context. Its antigen is unknown. The CDR3 length is 16 residues. V lost 1 base, J lost 0 bases, and 3 bases stayed unmatched. Germline CDR1 reads SGHTA; CDR2 reads FQGNSA. Amplification used 60 Vbeta primers and 13 Jbeta primers. The assay was immunoSEQ multiplex PCR, and TCRdb's table has in-frame clones only and misses some. This repertoire shows around 37,000 clones, 82% found once; its top ten account for about 10%. This record comes from a study of cytomegalovirus exposure and HLA in healthy donors. At the level of the study: The 110 million or so unique TCR beta sequences, from roughly 170 million T cells, were found by an earlier analysis. The study, taken as a whole, reports: A few V segments could not be told apart, such as TRBV6-2 and TRBV6-3, and were left out. A previous analysis found most TCR beta V segments productive roughly 87% or roughly 30% of the time. Reports showed the classifier diagnosing cytomegalovirus status with high specificity and sensitivity.

The chain employs TRBV7-2 and TRBJ1-5; 7 bases are shared with TRBD1. This clonotype was obtained from a woman aged 18-30 years in good health and CMV-seropositive. The material sequenced was PBMCs. The DNA for the CDR3 is TGTGCCAGCAGCTTAGTGCGACAGGGTAGCAATCAGCCCCAGCATTTT. Translation gives CASSLVRQGSNQPQHF.